The sequence of this T cell receptor beta chain was determined in a study of T-cell memory formation after mild COVID-19. Study information: Largely donor-specific TCR clusters were found. Regarding the study as a whole: The pre-infection memory compartment contained some responding clones, suggesting cross-reactive memory joined. The main location of contracting CD4+ clones was CM and EM, and that of contracting CD8+ clones was EMRA. Later expanders leaned CD4+, whereas clones that contracted between day 15 and 85 were balanced CD4/CD8.

This clonotype was counted only a few times. The antigen remains undetermined. The CDR3 runs to 13 residues. Unmatched junction bases numbered 2, after V lost 4 bases and J lost 6 bases. The germline CDR1 and CDR2 sequences are KGHDR and SFDVKD. MiXCR was run by TCRdb on the 5' RACE reads, yielding one entry per CDR3 protein. This table holds 500,000 to 650,000 distinct CDR3 sequences, about a fifth found once. Specimen: PBMCs or a T cell subset sorted from them (not recorded which). The receptor comes from an adult woman who had mild COVID-19 (a few samples of this study predate the infection). Cell type and time point are not known. This chain connects TRBV24-1 to TRBJ1-1, with 9 bases lining up with TRBD1. The CDR3 loop is CATSERTGAEAFF. The CDR3 DNA follows: TGTGCCACCAGTGAACGGACAGGGGCTGAAGCTTTCTTT.